This T cell receptor beta chain is from a study of neoadjuvant anti-PD-1 for oral cavity cancer. Across the whole study: Before surgery, most patients got three to four biweekly 3 mg/kg nivolumab doses.

Here immunoSEQ multiplex PCR was the method, and the copy in TCRdb shows in-frame clones only, minus some. Seen here are approximately 83,000 clones, about 80% observed once, and the top ten hold around 3.2%. On this clone: Its antigen is undetermined.

Notes on the study in general: Post-nivolumab, blood T cell clonality was significantly elevated in non-responders. With three patients per group, TCR findings need larger cohorts. Pretreatment Treg/Th17 ratio correlated inversely with post-treatment tumor clonality.

The CDR3 is 13 residues long. Germline CDR1 is LNHNV and CDR2 is YYDKDF (reference sequence). Deletions cut 6 bases from V and 4 bases from J, with 10 bases between. This clonotype was sampled from a person between 40 and 85 years old with oral cavity squamous cell carcinoma. This specimen consisted of PBMCs, obtained before nivolumab (anti-PD-1) treatment. The gene calls are TRBV15 and TRBJ1-5, with D unclear. CDR3 bases: TGTGCCACCAGTGGCGGATCGAATCAGCCCCAGCATTTT. It yields the protein CATSGGSNQPQHF.